The rows below give T cell receptor beta chains drawn from one sample of a study of immune characterization of retroperitoneal liposarcoma. MiXCR, run by TCRdb on the PCR reads, gives a single entry per CDR3 protein. Among roughly 11,000 distinct CDR3 sequences listed, 20% to 25% were seen once. Sequenced sample: blood. These receptors came from a female donor with retroperitoneal liposarcoma. Both conserved end residues are part of each CDR3. D genes are given only for firm matches. The size field is filled for only some rows; it gives once, few, many or a size class.

size	V	D	J	DNA	CDR3
NA	TRBV6-1	NA	TRBJ1-6	TGTGCCAGCAGTGAATCTGGCAGCTCCTACGAGCAGCACTTT	CASSESGSSYEQHF
NA	TRBV7-2	NA	TRBJ2-3	TGTGCCAGCAGCTTAGAAGCTAGATCAGATACGCAGTATTTT	CASSLEARSDTQYF
few	TRBV12-3/TRBV12-4	NA	TRBJ1-2	TGTGCCAGCAGTTTCGGGGTCCCGACGGGCTACACCTTC	CASSFGVPTGYTF
medium-sized	TRBV6-1	TRBD1	TRBJ1-2	TGTGCCAGCAGTGTACAGGGGGTGATGTCTAACTATGGCTACACCTTC	CASSVQGVMSNYGYTF
once	TRBV5-1	NA	TRBJ2-3	TGCGCCAGCAGCTTGTCGCGGGCAGATACGCAGTATTTT	CASSLSRADTQYF
few	TRBV7-3	NA	TRBJ2-5	TGTGCCAGCAGCTTCCCGGGAGAAGAGACCCAGTACTTC	CASSFPGEETQYF
NA	TRBV7-8	NA	TRBJ2-1	TGTGCCAGCAGCTTAAATAGGGGAGCGGCTGAGCAGTTCTTC	CASSLNRGAAEQFF
many	TRBV12-3/TRBV12-4	TRBD2	TRBJ2-4	TGTGCCAGCAGTTTGGCGGGAGGTACTGAGCAGTACTTC	CASSLAGGTEQYF
few	TRBV6-6	NA	TRBJ1-1	TGTGCCAGCAGTCCAAGGGTCGACACTGAAGCTTTCTTT	CASSPRVDTEAFF
few	TRBV3-1	TRBD1	TRBJ2-4	TGTGCCAGCAGCCCGGGGGGACAGGGAAACATTCAGTACTTC	CASSPGGQGNIQYF
few	TRBV7-2	TRBD2	TRBJ2-1	TGTGCCAGCAGCTTTAGGGGACTAGCGGGAGGGGGGACCTACAATGAGCAGTTCTTC	CASSFRGLAGGGTYNEQFF
medium-sized	TRBV6-5	TRBD1	TRBJ2-1	TGTGCCAGCAGTTACGACAGGGGGAGATACAATGAGCAGTTCTTC	CASSYDRGRYNEQFF
few	TRBV27	NA	TRBJ1-1	TGTGCCAGCAGTCCGTTCCCTTCGATGACCCCTGAAGCTTTCTTT	CASSPFPSMTPEAFF
once	TRBV12-3/TRBV12-4	NA	TRBJ1-6	TGTGCCAGCAGTTTGGGGCAGAAGGGATCACCCCTCCACTTT	CASSLGQKGSPLHF
NA	TRBV6-6	TRBD2	TRBJ2-7	TGTGCCAGCAGTTACACTAGCGGCTTTTTCGATGAGCAGTACTTC	CASSYTSGFFDEQYF
NA	TRBV10-2	NA	TRBJ2-7	TGCGCCAGCAGTCCTCAGACTAAAACCTACGAGCAGTACTTC	CASSPQTKTYEQYF
once	TRBV20-1	TRBD1	TRBJ2-7	TGCAGTGCTAGAGCTGGGACAGGGTTAACGAAACTACGAGGGCAGTACTTC	CSARAGTGLTKLRGQYF
medium-sized	TRBV12-3/TRBV12-4	NA	TRBJ2-3	TGTGCCAGCGGAGATGGGACTCTTAGCACAGATACGCAGTATTTT	CASGDGTLSTDTQYF
NA	TRBV6-6	TRBD2	TRBJ2-5	TGTGCCAGCAGCCTGGGGACTAGCGGATACCAAGAGACCCAGTACTTC	CASSLGTSGYQETQYF
many	TRBV6-1	TRBD1	TRBJ2-5	TGTGCCAGCAGTGCCACCGGGACAGCAGTGGAGACCCAGTACTTC	CASSATGTAVETQYF